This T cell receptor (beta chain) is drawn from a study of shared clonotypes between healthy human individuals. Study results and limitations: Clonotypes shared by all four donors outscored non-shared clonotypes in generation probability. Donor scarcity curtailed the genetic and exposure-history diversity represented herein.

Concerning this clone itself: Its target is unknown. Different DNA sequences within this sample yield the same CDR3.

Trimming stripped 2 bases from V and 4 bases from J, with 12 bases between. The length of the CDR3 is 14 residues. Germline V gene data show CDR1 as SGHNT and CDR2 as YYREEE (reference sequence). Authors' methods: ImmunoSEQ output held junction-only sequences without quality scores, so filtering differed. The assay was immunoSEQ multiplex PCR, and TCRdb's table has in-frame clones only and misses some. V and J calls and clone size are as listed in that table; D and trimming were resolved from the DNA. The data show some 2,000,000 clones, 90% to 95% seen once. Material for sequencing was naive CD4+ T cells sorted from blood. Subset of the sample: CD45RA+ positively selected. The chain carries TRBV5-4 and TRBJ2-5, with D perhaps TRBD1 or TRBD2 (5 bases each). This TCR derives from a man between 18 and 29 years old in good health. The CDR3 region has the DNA TGTGCCAGCAGCTTTGAGGGGCTGGGAGAGACCCAGTACTTC. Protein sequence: CASSFEGLGETQYF.